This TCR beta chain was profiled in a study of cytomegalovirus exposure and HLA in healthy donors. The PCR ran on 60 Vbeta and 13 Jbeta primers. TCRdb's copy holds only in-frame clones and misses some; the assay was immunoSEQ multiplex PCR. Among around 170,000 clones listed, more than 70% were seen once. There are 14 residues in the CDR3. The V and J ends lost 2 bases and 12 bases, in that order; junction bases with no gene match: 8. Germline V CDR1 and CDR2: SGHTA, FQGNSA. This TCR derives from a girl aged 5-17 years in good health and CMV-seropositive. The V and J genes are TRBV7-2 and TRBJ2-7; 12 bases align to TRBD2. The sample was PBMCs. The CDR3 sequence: CASSLPTSGSGWYF. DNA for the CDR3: TGTGCCAGCAGCTTACCGACTAGCGGGAGTGGTTGGTACTTC.